This T cell receptor beta chain was found in a study of blood T cell repertoires in COVID-19. TCRdb keeps only in-frame clones here, not all; method: immunoSEQ multiplex PCR. Counted here are 25,000 to 35,000 clones, approximately 92% occurring once; the ten biggest clones make up roughly 15%. The sequenced sample consisted of peripheral blood. The origin of this receptor is an elderly man with acute or convalescent COVID-19.

The CDR3 DNA follows: TGCAGCGTTGCCAGGATTGGCTCCTACGAGCAGTACTTC. It yields the protein CSVARIGSYEQYF. This chain uses TRBV29-1 with TRBJ2-7, with D unresolved. The length of the CDR3 is 13 residues. Trimming removed 4 bases from V and 0 bases from J, with 10 bases in between. Germline loops: CDR1 SQVTM, CDR2 ANQGSEA.